This T cell receptor beta chain was obtained from a study of OX40 agonist ivuxolimab in advanced cancers. Study as a whole: Partial responses, seen in three patients, involved one hepatocellular carcinoma and two cutaneous melanomas. Regarding the study as a whole: Also showing low normalized T-cell clonal expansion were some of the nonresponders. Mean expanded clone counts were higher in CD8+ than CD4+ T cells. Expanded peripheral T-cell antigen specificity went undetermined.

The method was immunoSEQ multiplex PCR; TCRdb's version includes in-frame clones alone and lacks a portion of them. The sample lists tens of thousands of clones, 84% occurring once. About this clone: The antigen is unknown.

This TCR was sampled from an adult with an advanced solid tumor such as melanoma, head and neck, liver or kidney cancer. Here the sequenced sample was CD4+ or CD8+ T cells sorted from blood, taken in a trial of the OX40 agonist ivuxolimab.

The CDR3 DNA is TGTGCCAGCAGTGATCCCCGGGGGAGAGAGACCCAGTACTTC. Its translation: CASSDPRGRETQYF. The V gene is TRBV25-1, the J gene TRBJ2-5; maybe TRBD2 (6 bases). The CDR3 contains 14 residues. In germline, CDR1 is MGHDK, CDR2 SYGVNS. Between the trimmed V and J ends, which lost 3 bases and 4 bases, there was a span of 12 bases. The full variable domain, completed using reference TRBV25-1 and TRBJ2-5, is EADIYQTPRYLVIGTGKKITLECSQTMGHDKMYWYQQDPGMELHLIHYSYGVNSTEKGDLSSESTVSRIRTEHFPLTLESARPSHTSQYLCASSDPRGRETQYFGPGTRLLVL.